Following are 15 T cell receptor beta chains from one sample sequenced in a study of T cell clonality in common variable immunodeficiency (dated by TCRdb to the mid-2010s). To prepare the library, the immunoSEQ multiplex PCR assay was applied. What TCRdb holds here is the immuneACCESS table cut down to in-frame rearrangements. Part of the clones is not present; checked against another copy, under half of the missing clones reflect an unresolved V gene, and the others are unexplained. Across this sample, roughly 60,000 clones were tabulated and none appeared just once. Under 2% of the sample lies in the top ten. The sequencing input was peripheral blood mononuclear cells. The source of these receptors is a person aged 18 to 75 in good health.

This clone was observed at least ten times. With the read ending 3 residues before the CDR3 end, the germline J gene is used to fill in that end. The chain employs TRBV14 and TRBJ2-3, with D perhaps TRBD2 (5 bases). Germline V gene lookup returns CDR1 SGHDN and CDR2 FVKESK. Deletions cut 4 bases from V and 0 bases from J, with 11 bases between. The CDR3 spans 15 residues. The CDR3 bases that were read are TGTGCCAGCAGCCGCACTGGCGGGAGCACAGATACG. It yields the protein CASSRTGGSTDT. The whole CDR3 reads CASSRTGGSTDTQYF.

The sample holds many counts of this clone. CDR3 residues: CASTSGRGNTEAFF. Incomplete CDR3 DNA: TGTGCCAGTACCTCAGGACGGGGGAACACTGAA. This rearrangement joins TRBV19 to TRBJ1-1; D is unresolved. The read is 3 residues too short to cover the CDR3 end, so that end is filled in from the germline J gene. Germline CDR1 reads LNHDA; CDR2 reads SQIVND (reference sequence). The V end was cut by 7 bases, the J end by 1 base, with 13 bases between. The CDR3 totals 14 residues.

This clone was picked up many times. The read finishes 3 residues shy of the CDR3 end, and the germline J gene is used to complete it. The gene calls are TRBV5-1 and TRBJ2-1, with TRBD1 identical over 9 bases. CDR1 and CDR2 (germline): SGHRS, YFSETQ. V trimming: 4 bases; J trimming: 2 bases; junction bases outside the gene matches: 4. CDR3 length equals 15 residues. CDR3 residues: CASSAGTGTYNEQFF. Partial CDR3 DNA: TGCGCCAGCAGCGCCGGGACAGGGACCTACAATGAG.

This clone has ten or more counts. Sequencing ends 3 residues short of the CDR3 end; the germline J gene provides the rest. The chain carries TRBV7-2 and TRBJ1-5; D is undetermined. Germline-derived CDR1 and CDR2 are SGHTA and FQGNSA. The CDR3 sequence is 12 residues long. Trimming shortened V by 8 bases and J by 0 bases, and 5 bases separated the two germline ends. CDR3: CASGNSNQPQHF. The sequenced part of the CDR3 DNA is TGTGCCAGCGGCAATAGCAATCAGCCC.

At least ten counts were recorded for this clone. Read data end 3 residues before the CDR3 end; the end is taken from the germline J gene. This sequence joins TRBV5-6 and TRBJ2-3; D perhaps matches TRBD1 (5 bases). This CDR3 region has 15 residues. Trimming stripped 0 bases from V and 4 bases from J, with 12 bases between. Germline assignment: CDR1 SGHDT and CDR2 YYEEEE. The CDR3: CASSLVVTAADTQYF. The DNA read from the CDR3 is TGTGCCAGCAGCTTGGTTGTGACAGCCGCAGATACG.

This clone showed up many times. The sequence runs out 3 residues before the end of the CDR3; the remainder is reconstructed from the germline J gene. The gene calls are TRBV6-1 and TRBJ2-3; perhaps TRBD2 as D (6 bases). V shed 3 bases and J shed 5 bases, with 12 bases lying between them. The CDR3 totals 14 residues. Germline V gene data show CDR1 as MNHNS and CDR2 as SASEGT. CDR3 loop: CASSDTSSGDTQYF. The covered CDR3 bases are TGTGCCAGCAGTGATACTAGCTCGGGAGATACG.

Ten or more counts support this clone. The sequenced fragment ends 3 residues before the CDR3 boundary, so the rest is inferred from the germline J gene. The chain joins TRBV30 to TRBJ2-4, with no clear D. Germline CDR1 GTSNPN, CDR2 SVGIG (reference sequence). The CDR3 covers 12 residues. V lost 1 base and J 4 bases, leaving 5 bases between the germline ends. CDR3 bases read: TGTGCCTGGAGTGAAGGGAAAAACATT. Translated: CAWSEGKNI. From start to end, the CDR3 is CAWSEGKNIQYF.

At least ten counts were recorded for this clone. The read comes to an end 3 residues before the CDR3 does, leaving the germline J gene to fill in the end. V gene TRBV28 combines with J gene TRBJ2-1, with a tentative D call TRBD1 (5 bases). The V end lost 2 bases, the J end lost 7 bases, and 15 bases lay between the germline ends. The CDR3 covers 15 residues. Germline loops: CDR1 MDHEN, CDR2 SYDVKM. The CDR3 loop reads CASSLRGGRVNEQFF. The sequenced CDR3 bases are TGTGCCAGCAGTTTAAGAGGTGGCAGGGTAAATGAG. The whole variable domain, filled in from reference TRBV28 and TRBJ2-1, reads DVKVTQSSRYLVKRTGEKVFLECVQDMDHENMFWYRQDPGLGLRLIYFSYDVKMKEKGDIPEGYSVSREKKERFSLILESASTNQTSMYLCASSLRGGRVNEQFFGPGTRLTVL.

At least ten counts were recorded for this clone. From the germline J gene comes the end of the CDR3, since the read stops 3 residues before it. This rearrangement joins TRBV20-1 to TRBJ2-3; 13 positions agree with TRBD2. The J segment lost 2 bases and the V segment lost 3 bases, leaving 2 bases of the junction unmatched. The CDR3 runs 15 residues. The V gene's germline CDR1 is DFQATT and CDR2 SNEGSKA (reference sequence). The CDR3 region is CSARGLAGNTDTQYF. The DNA read from the CDR3 is TGCAGTGCTAGGGGACTAGCGGGAAACACAGATACG.

This clone was counted many times. The read is 3 residues too short to cover the CDR3 end, so that end is filled in from the germline J gene. The chain joins TRBV2 to TRBJ2-2; possible D gene TRBD1, 6 bases. The ends were cut back, 4 bases at V and 4 bases at J, with 13 bases in the middle. CDR3 size: 15 residues. CDR1 and CDR2 from the germline V gene are SNHLY and FYNNEI. Incomplete CDR3 DNA: TGTGCCAGCAGTGCCTCAGGGGCGCCCACCGGGGAG. It encodes CASSASGAPTGE. The CDR3 in its entirety is CASSASGAPTGELFF. Filled out from reference TRBV2 and TRBJ2-2, the complete variable domain reads EPEVTQTPSHQVTQMGQEVILRCVPISNHLYFYWYRQILGQKVEFLVSFYNNEISEKSEIFDDQFSVERPDGSNFTLKIRSTKLEDSAMYFCASSASGAPTGELFFGEGSRLTVL.

This clone was seen ten or more times. The sequence runs out 3 residues before the end of the CDR3; the remainder is reconstructed from the germline J gene. This chain connects TRBV18 to TRBJ2-1; D is undetermined. The CDR3 is 13 amino acids. The V gene's germline CDR1 is KGHSH and CDR2 LQKENI. V lost 2 bases, J lost 3 bases, and 5 bases lay in between. CDR3 DNA, as far as it was read: TGTGCCAGCTCACCAGTACTCTACAATGAG. It yields the protein CASSPVLYNE. The CDR3 in full is CASSPVLYNEQFF.

This clone was seen only a few times. At one end the junction does not follow the germline gene, possibly because of a read error. The sequenced fragment ends 3 residues before the CDR3 boundary, so the rest is inferred from the germline J gene. Other nucleotide sequences from this sample produce the same CDR3. The chain carries TRBV19 and TRBJ2-2, with 7 bases lining up with TRBD2. This CDR3 has 17 amino acids. Germline CDR1 reads LNHDA; CDR2 reads SQIVND (reference sequence). The CDR3: CASRDLGGYKNTGELFF. The part of the CDR3 DNA that was read is TGCGCCAGTAGGGACCTGGGGGGGTACAAGAACACCGGGGAG.

This clone was counted at least ten times. The CDR3 is cut off 3 residues early in the read; its end comes from the germline J gene. The genes are TRBV28 and TRBJ2-7; no definite D call. The CDR3 loop spans 11 amino acids. The V and J ends lost 7 bases and 2 bases respectively, with 6 bases between them. Looked up from germline, CDR1 is MDHEN and CDR2 is SYDVKM. The sequenced part of the CDR3 DNA is TGTGCCAGCACCAAGGCCTACGAG. Amino acids: CASTKAYE. The full CDR3 is CASTKAYEQYF.

This clone was recorded at least ten times. With the read ending 3 residues before the CDR3 end, the germline J gene is used to fill in that end. V is TRBV20-1 and J is TRBJ2-5; TRBD1 might be the D (5 bases). Trimming removed 1 base at V and 4 bases at J, with 13 bases between. The CDR3 is made up of 14 amino acids. CDR1 is DFQATT, CDR2 SNEGSKA, per germline (reference sequence). The CDR3 sequence: CSARVSGSRETQYF. CDR3 DNA, as far as it was read: TGCAGTGCTAGAGTTTCAGGGTCGAGAGAGACC.

This clone was seen at least ten times. The read ends 3 residues shy of where the CDR3 ends; the end is completed using the germline J gene. The rearrangement uses TRBV5-1 and TRBJ2-3; the D gene is possibly TRBD1 (6 bases). This CDR3 has 14 residues. CDR1 SGHRS and CDR2 YFSETQ come from the germline V gene. V was cut by 4 bases and J by 2 bases, with 11 bases left in between. The chain's CDR3 is CASSVGQPTDTQYF. The covered CDR3 bases are TGCGCCAGCAGCGTTGGACAGCCCACAGATACG.